This TCR beta chain was found in a study of graft-versus-host responses after intestinal transplantation. Study-level background: For around 3 years after anti-thymocyte globulin induction, all recipients took tacrolimus and steroids. Findings and limits, study-wide: The study found high graft-versus-host to host-versus-graft clonal ratios in allografts of patients with graft-donor T cell macrochimerism.

Profiling relied on immunoSEQ multiplex PCR, and the TCRdb table lists in-frame clones only, not all of them. This table has more than 9,000 clones, nearly 95% appearing once. This clone appeared once. Antigen specificity is unknown. This TCR was recovered from a human patient who received an intestinal transplant, so some T cells may come from the graft donor. Specimen: bone marrow, collected about 530 days after intestinal transplantation.

CDR3 protein: CASSLWGGHTEAFF. CDR3 nucleotide sequence: TGTGCCAGCAGTTTATGGGGGGGCCACACTGAAGCTTTCTTT. V gene TRBV27 combines with J gene TRBJ1-1, with D perhaps matching TRBD1 (6 bases). The CDR3 contains 14 residues. Germline V gene lookup returns CDR1 MNHEY and CDR2 SMNVEV (reference sequence). V was clipped by 1 base and J by 3 bases, with 9 bases between them.